One and the same sample provided the 12 T cell receptor beta chains below, sequenced in a study of technical replicates of blood from a few donors. Method: immunoSEQ multiplex PCR; TCRdb's copy keeps in-frame clones and lacks some. Of tens of thousands of clones in the sample, roughly 95% are singletons; the top ten hold roughly 0.4%. The sequenced material came from T cells isolated from PBMCs. The receptors originated from a human donor in good health.

This rearrangement joins TRBV6-5 to TRBJ1-2; TRBD1 matches 8 bases. Germline V lookup: CDR1 MNHEY, CDR2 SVGAGI. V dropped 5 bases and J dropped 8; count of bases not matched to a gene: 10. The CDR3 sequence is 14 residues long. The CDR3: CASSARQGIRGYTF. CDR3 in DNA: TGTGCCAGCAGTGCTAGACAGGGGATCCGCGGCTACACCTTC.

The rearrangement joins TRBV5-4 to TRBJ2-7; the D gene is possibly TRBD1 (6 bases). The V gene's germline CDR1 is SGHNT and CDR2 YYREEE (reference sequence). With 2 bases removed from V and 5 bases from J, the gap between germline ends came to 11 bases. This CDR3 contains 13 residues. In DNA form, the CDR3 reads TGTGCCAGCAGCTTCACCGGACAGAACGAGCAGTACTTC. Protein sequence: CASSFTGQNEQYF. The full variable domain, rest sourced from reference TRBV5-4 and TRBJ2-7, is ETGVTQSPTHLIKTRGQQVTLRCSSQSGHNTVSWYQQALGQGPQFIFQYYREEENGRGNFPPRFSGLQFPNYSSELNVNALELDDSALYLCASSFTGQNEQYFGPGTRLTVT.

The chain couples TRBV5-6 to TRBJ2-1; a weak D match, TRBD2 (6 bases). V was trimmed by 4 bases and J by 1 base, leaving 12 bases between them. CDR1 SGHDT and CDR2 YYEEEE come from the germline V gene. CDR3 size: 15 residues. The CDR3 loop is CASSRRGRSYNEQFF. CDR3 bases: TGTGCCAGCAGCCGCCGGGGGAGGTCCTACAATGAGCAGTTCTTC.

This clone appeared a single time. The genes are TRBV19 and TRBJ1-2; 10 nucleotides line up with TRBD1. Unmatched junction bases numbered 2, after V lost 1 base and J lost 6 bases. Germline V gene data show CDR1 as LNHDA and CDR2 as SQIVND (reference sequence). The CDR3 totals 14 residues. The CDR3 here is CASSIGQGAHGYTF. The CDR3 coding sequence is TGTGCCAGTAGTATAGGACAGGGGGCGCATGGCTACACCTTC.

This rearrangement joins TRBV11-3 to TRBJ2-5; 12 bases map to TRBD2. There are 19 residues in the CDR3. The germline V gene has CDR1 SGHNT and CDR2 YENEEA. V was pared by 3 bases and J by 4 bases, with 15 bases of the junction left unmatched. The CDR3 spells CASSFGRLAGALSGETQYF. The CDR3 nucleotides are TGTGCCAGCAGCTTTGGTCGACTAGCGGGAGCTTTGTCAGGAGAGACCCAGTACTTC.

The chain combines TRBV13 with TRBJ2-3; 12 nucleotides align to TRBD2. The junction had 5 bases not matched to a gene; V was cut back by 5 bases and J by 2 bases. The CDR3 is 16 residues long. Germline V lookup: CDR1 PRHDT, CDR2 FYEKMQ (reference sequence). The CDR3 reads CASSTGLAGFTDTQYF. The CDR3 nucleotides read TGTGCCAGCAGCACCGGACTAGCGGGGTTCACAGATACGCAGTATTTT.

V is TRBV9 and J is TRBJ2-2, with 7 bases lining up with TRBD1. CDR1 and CDR2 (germline): SGDLS, YYNGEE. Trimming at V came to 0 bases and at J to 8 bases, leaving 4 bases not matched to a gene. This CDR3 is built from 14 residues. As DNA, the CDR3 is TGTGCCAGCAGCGTAGAAGGGGGCAGGGGGGAGCTGTTTTTT. This sequence encodes CASSVEGGRGELFF.

CDR3 DNA: TGTGCCAGCAGCTTAGGACAGAAAGAGACCCAGTACTTC. This sequence encodes CASSLGQKETQYF. The chain has TRBV11-2 and TRBJ2-5, with D maybe TRBD1 (5 bases). Germline V gene sequence: CDR1 SGHAT, CDR2 FQNNGV. The ends were cut back, 1 base at V and 3 bases at J, with 6 bases in the middle. The CDR3 has 13 amino acids. The variable domain in full, with the rest retrieved from reference TRBV11-2 and TRBJ2-5, is EAGVAQSPRYKIIEKRQSVAFWCNPISGHATLYWYQQILGQGPKLLIQFQNNGVVDDSQLPKDRFSAERLKGVDSTLKIQPAKLEDSAVYLCASSLGQKETQYFGPGTRLLVL.

V gene TRBV4-2 combines with J gene TRBJ2-1, with 10 positions matching TRBD2. V shed 0 bases and J 6 bases; nucleotides not matched to a gene: 8. Germline V CDR1 and CDR2: LGHNA, YNFKEQ. The CDR3 runs 17 residues. This chain's CDR3 is CASSQEGQSGRGNEQFF. DNA for the CDR3: TGTGCCAGCAGCCAAGAAGGCCAGAGCGGGAGGGGCAATGAGCAGTTCTTC.

This clone was seen only a few times. The rearrangement links TRBV7-3 to TRBJ1-1; D is unclear. The length of the CDR3 is 13 residues. With 3 bases removed from V and 6 bases from J, the gap between germline ends came to 11 bases. CDR1 SGHTA and CDR2 FQGTGA come from the germline V gene. In DNA, the CDR3 is TGTGCCAGCAGCTTTAACATAGCACCTGAAGCTTTCTTT. It is translated as CASSFNIAPEAFF.

This clone was recorded a few times. V usage is TRBV30 and J usage is TRBJ1-1; 7 bases match TRBD1. The germline CDR1 and CDR2 sequences are GTSNPN and SVGIG (reference sequence). This CDR3 contains 13 residues. Trimming at V came to 5 bases and at J to 1 base, leaving 4 bases not matched to a gene. The CDR3 reads CAWDRAGNTEAFF. CDR3 DNA sequence: TGTGCCTGGGACAGGGCCGGGAACACTGAAGCTTTCTTT. The complete variable domain, with remaining parts taken from reference TRBV30 and TRBJ1-1, reads SQTIHQWPATLVQPVGSPLSLECTVEGTSNPNLYWYRQAAGRGLQLLFYSVGIGQISSEVPQNLSASRPQDRQFILSSKKLLLSDSGFYLCAWDRAGNTEAFFGQGTRLTVV.

The V and J genes are TRBV5-6 and TRBJ1-5, with 7 bases matching TRBD1. J gave up 6 bases and V 2 bases, and 5 bases lay outside the gene matches. Germline lookup yields CDR1 SGHDT and CDR2 YYEEEE. This CDR3 region has 14 residues. CDR3 sequence reads: CASSLRGQGQPQHF. CDR3 DNA sequence: TGTGCCAGCAGCTTAAGGGGGCAAGGTCAGCCCCAGCATTTT.